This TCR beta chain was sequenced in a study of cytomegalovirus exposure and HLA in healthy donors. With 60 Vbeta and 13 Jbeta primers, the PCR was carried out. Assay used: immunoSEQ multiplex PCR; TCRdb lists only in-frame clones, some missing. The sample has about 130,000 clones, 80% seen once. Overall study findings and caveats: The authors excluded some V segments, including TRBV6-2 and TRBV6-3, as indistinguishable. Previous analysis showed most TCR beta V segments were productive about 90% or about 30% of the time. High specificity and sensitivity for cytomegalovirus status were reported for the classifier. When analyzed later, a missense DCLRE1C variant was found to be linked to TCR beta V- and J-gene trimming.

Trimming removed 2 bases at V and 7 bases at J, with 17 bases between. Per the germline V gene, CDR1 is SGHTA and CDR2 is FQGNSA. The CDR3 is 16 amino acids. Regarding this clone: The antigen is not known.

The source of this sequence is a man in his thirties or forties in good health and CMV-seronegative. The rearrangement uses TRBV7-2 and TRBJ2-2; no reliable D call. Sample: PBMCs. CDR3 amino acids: CASSLFSGSVGGELFF. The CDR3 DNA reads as TGTGCCAGCAGCTTATTCTCAGGCTCTGTTGGCGGGGAGCTGTTTTTT.